This paragraph covers one T cell receptor (beta chain) sequence. Its cognate antigen is unknown. The data originate from a study of T cells expressing NK-cell markers. In the study overall: Investigators obtained TCR beta repertoires from sorted CD3+CD56+NKG2C+, CD3+CD56+NKG2C- and CD3+CD56-NKG2C+ T cells. Within the sequenced cohort of eight donors, seven exhibited HCMV seropositivity and one was seronegative.

Germline CDR1 and CDR2: MNHNY and SVGAGI (reference sequence). This CDR3 region has 13 residues. No DNA is given; TCRdb re-called the 5' RACE reads and lists each CDR3 protein once. This sample contains about 370,000 distinct CDR3 sequences. Findings of the study overall: Whether the expanded NKG2C+ T cell clones recognized HCMV remained unclear.

This receptor was taken from a woman in her fifties or sixties in good health. The specimen was blood T cells: a sorted CD56 or NKG2C T cell subset, CD4+ or CD8+ T cells, or bulk PBMC T cells (not recorded which). The chain recombines TRBV6-6 with TRBJ1-1. The CDR3: CASSYRWNTEAFF.